This record looks at one TCR beta chain sequence and its context. The antigen is not known. This specimen belongs to a study of CD8+CD57+ T cells in acquired aplastic anemia. Study results and limitations: The same twenty-nine CD8+ CDR3 sequences occurred in patients and in controls.

Germline V gives CDR1 ENHRY, CDR2 SYGVKD. This CDR3 contains 15 residues. V shed 6 bases, J shed 5 bases, and the junction held 10 bases outside the gene matches. The authors sequenced patients whose flow cytometry had shown CD8+CD57+ cell expansion. There were no patients without severe acquired aplastic anemia. The TCR beta profiling, which covered VDJ combination and CDR3 sequence, was carried out using genomic DNA as the template. Using its own MiXCR run on the reads, TCRdb lists one record per CDR3 protein. The repertoire consists of 160,000 or so distinct CDR3 sequences, with around 48% occurring once and the leading ten covering about 3%.

The receptor comes from a human donor with aplastic anemia. Sample: sorted CD4+, CD8+, or CD8+CD57+ T cells (not recorded which) from PBMCs. The chain recombines TRBV10-3 with TRBJ2-7, with TRBD1 matching 10 bases. The chain's CDR3 is CAIRDRDRGPHEQYF. The CDR3 nucleotides read TGTGCCATCAGGGATAGGGACAGGGGCCCCCACGAGCAGTACTTC.